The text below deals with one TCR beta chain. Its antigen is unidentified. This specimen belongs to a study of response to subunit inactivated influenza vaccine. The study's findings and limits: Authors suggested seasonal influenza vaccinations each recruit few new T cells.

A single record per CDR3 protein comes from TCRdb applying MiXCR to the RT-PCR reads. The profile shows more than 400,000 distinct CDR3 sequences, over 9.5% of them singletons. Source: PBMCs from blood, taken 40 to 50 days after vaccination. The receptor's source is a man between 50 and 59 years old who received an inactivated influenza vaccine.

This chain's CDR3 is CASSDRTDTEAFF. For the CDR3, the DNA is TGCGCCAGCAGTGACAGGACGGACACTGAAGCTTTCTTT. The V and J genes are TRBV10-1 and TRBJ1-1; D not certain. The CDR3 has 13 residues. CDR1 WNHNN and CDR2 SYGVQD come from the germline V gene (reference sequence). V lost 3 bases, J lost 3 bases, and 8 bases lay in between.